Presented here are 9 T cell receptor beta chains from one specimen sequenced in a study of CD8+ T cells in alopecia areata. It was cDNA, reverse transcribed from extracted RNA, that served as the sequencing template. Sequencing was performed with immunoSEQ multiplex PCR; in TCRdb, only in-frame clones are kept and a portion is missing. The sample holds approximately 99,000 clones, approximately 63% seen once. The sample taken for sequencing was CD8+ T cells sorted from blood. The receptors here all came from a human donor in good health.

This chain links TRBV28 with TRBJ1-5; the D is unclear. Germline V gene sequence: CDR1 MDHEN, CDR2 SYDVKM. CDR3 size: 16 residues. V was shortened by 4 bases and J by 0 bases, with 13 bases between the two germline ends. This CDR3 is CASSSIITDSNQPQHF. The CDR3 coding sequence is TGTGCCAGCAGTTCCATAATCACTGATAGCAATCAGCCCCAGCATTTT. Variable domain in full (rest from reference TRBV28 and TRBJ1-5): DVKVTQSSRYLVKRTGEKVFLECVQDMDHENMFWYRQDPGLGLRLIYFSYDVKMKEKGDIPEGYSVSREKKERFSLILESASTNQTSMYLCASSSIITDSNQPQHFGDGTRLSIL.

The V gene is TRBV6-1, the J gene TRBJ2-1; D remains ambiguous. V shed 10 bases and J shed 0 bases, with 16 bases lying between them. From germline, CDR1 is MNHNS and CDR2 SASEGT. The length of the CDR3 is 15 residues. CDR3 in amino acids: CATRGTARSYNEQFF. Here the CDR3 DNA reads TGTGCCACCCGAGGTACAGCTCGCTCCTACAATGAGCAGTTCTTC.

This chain uses TRBV13 with TRBJ1-1, with 7 bases identical to TRBD1. There are 16 residues in the CDR3. V lost 4 bases and J lost 4; bases outside the gene matches: 12. From germline, CDR1 is PRHDT and CDR2 FYEKMQ (reference sequence). CDR3 amino acids: CASSSPWAGGGTEAFF. The CDR3 DNA follows: TGTGCCAGCAGCTCCCCGTGGGCAGGGGGAGGCACTGAAGCTTTCTTT.

The V and J genes are TRBV10-1 and TRBJ2-5; D not resolved. Trimming removed 6 bases from V and 2 bases from J, with 13 bases in between. Germline V lookup: CDR1 WNHNN, CDR2 SYGVQD (reference sequence). The CDR3 runs to 14 residues. The chain's CDR3 is CASSPSLQQETQYF. In nucleotides, the CDR3 is TGCGCCAGCAGCCCGTCCTTGCAACAAGAGACCCAGTACTTC.

The chain carries TRBV19 and TRBJ2-1; D is undetermined. The CDR3 spans 14 residues. Germline CDR1 is LNHDA and CDR2 is SQIVND (reference sequence). With 3 bases removed from V and 1 base from J, the gap between germline ends came to 7 bases. Here the CDR3 DNA reads TGTGCCAGTAGTATCTCCGATTCCTACAATGAGCAGTTCTTC. This translates into CASSISDSYNEQFF.

The chain combines TRBV6-5 with TRBJ2-7; D is undetermined. V lost 6 bases, J lost 2 bases, and 8 bases lay in between. The CDR3 consists of 12 residues. Germline V gives CDR1 MNHEY, CDR2 SVGAGI. The CDR3 region is CASSTATYEQYF. CDR3 bases: TGTGCCAGCAGCACCGCGACCTACGAGCAGTACTTC.

This chain connects TRBV29-1 to TRBJ1-1; weak D call: TRBD1 (5 bases). Germline values: CDR1 SQVTM, CDR2 ANQGSEA. V lost 7 bases, J lost 1 base, and 16 bases lay in between. CDR3 length: 14 amino acids. The CDR3 spells CSAERDLRNTEAFF. CDR3 nucleotide sequence: TGCAGCGCGGAGAGGGACCTTCGGAACACTGAAGCTTTCTTT.

This clone occurred a few times. The chain employs TRBV28 and TRBJ2-2; no firm D call. V was clipped by 4 bases and J by 2 bases, with 2 bases between them. This CDR3 comprises 12 residues. Germline CDR1 is MDHEN and CDR2 is SYDVKM. The CDR3 sequence is CASSSNTGELFF. The CDR3 DNA is TGTGCCAGCAGTTCCAACACCGGGGAGCTGTTTTTT.

The genes are TRBV10-3 and TRBJ1-1, with D maybe TRBD1 (6 bases). Trimming left V 6 bases short and J 0 bases short, with 11 bases between. This CDR3 region has 14 residues. Germline assignment: CDR1 ENHRY and CDR2 SYGVKD. CDR3 nucleotide sequence: TGTGCCATCAGGCTCCGGGACATGAACACTGAAGCTTTCTTT. It encodes CAIRLRDMNTEAFF.